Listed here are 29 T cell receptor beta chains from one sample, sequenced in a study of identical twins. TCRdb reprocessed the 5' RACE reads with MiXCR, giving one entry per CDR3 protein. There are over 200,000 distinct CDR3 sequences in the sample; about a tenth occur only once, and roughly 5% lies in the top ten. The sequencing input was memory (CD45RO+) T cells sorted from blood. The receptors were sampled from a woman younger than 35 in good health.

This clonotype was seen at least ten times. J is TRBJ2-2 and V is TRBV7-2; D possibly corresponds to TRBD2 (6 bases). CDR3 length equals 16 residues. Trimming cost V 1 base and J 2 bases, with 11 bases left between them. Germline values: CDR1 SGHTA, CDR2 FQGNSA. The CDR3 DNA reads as TGTGCCAGCAGCTTAGTGCGCGGGACTAACACCGGGGAGCTGTTTTTT. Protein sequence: CASSLVRGTNTGELFF.

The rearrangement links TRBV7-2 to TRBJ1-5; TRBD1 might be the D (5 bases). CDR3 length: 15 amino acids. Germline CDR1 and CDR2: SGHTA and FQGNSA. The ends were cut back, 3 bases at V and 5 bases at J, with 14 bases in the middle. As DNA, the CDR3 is TGTGCCAGCAGCTTGAGAGTGGGACGGGATCAGCCCCAGCATTTT. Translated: CASSLRVGRDQPQHF.

CDR3 in DNA: TGCAGTGCTAGAGGGCCGTACCCCCAGCCCCAGCATTTT. Its translation: CSARGPYPQPQHF. V usage is TRBV20-1 and J usage is TRBJ1-5; D unresolved. Germline CDR1 is DFQATT and CDR2 is SNEGSKA (reference sequence). The V end lost 1 base, the J end lost 7 bases, and 11 bases lay between the germline ends. The CDR3 consists of 13 residues.

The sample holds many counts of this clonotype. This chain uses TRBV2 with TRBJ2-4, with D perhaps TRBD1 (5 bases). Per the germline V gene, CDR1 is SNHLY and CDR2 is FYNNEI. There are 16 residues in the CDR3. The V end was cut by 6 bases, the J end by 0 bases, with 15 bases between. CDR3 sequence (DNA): TGTGCCAGCAGGCTACGACAGCTCTTAGCCAAAAACATTCAGTACTTC. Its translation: CASRLRQLLAKNIQYF.

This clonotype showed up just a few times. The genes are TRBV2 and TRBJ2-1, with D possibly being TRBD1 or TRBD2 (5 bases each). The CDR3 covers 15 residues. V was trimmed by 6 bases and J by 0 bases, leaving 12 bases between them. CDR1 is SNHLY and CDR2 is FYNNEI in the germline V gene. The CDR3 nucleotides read TGTGCCAGCAGCCCGGGGCAGACCTCCTACAATGAGCAGTTCTTC. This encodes CASSPGQTSYNEQFF.

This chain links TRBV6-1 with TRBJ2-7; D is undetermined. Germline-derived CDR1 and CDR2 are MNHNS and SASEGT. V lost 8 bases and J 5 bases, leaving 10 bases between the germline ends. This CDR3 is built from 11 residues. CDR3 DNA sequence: TGTGCCAGCCCGTCCCGCCACGAGCAGTACTTC. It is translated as CASPSRHEQYF.

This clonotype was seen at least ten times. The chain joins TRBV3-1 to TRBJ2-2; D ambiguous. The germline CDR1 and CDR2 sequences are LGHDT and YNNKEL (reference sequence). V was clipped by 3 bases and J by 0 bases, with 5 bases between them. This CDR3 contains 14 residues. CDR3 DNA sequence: TGTGCCAGCAGCCACAGGCCGAACACCGGGGAGCTGTTTTTT. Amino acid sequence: CASSHRPNTGELFF.

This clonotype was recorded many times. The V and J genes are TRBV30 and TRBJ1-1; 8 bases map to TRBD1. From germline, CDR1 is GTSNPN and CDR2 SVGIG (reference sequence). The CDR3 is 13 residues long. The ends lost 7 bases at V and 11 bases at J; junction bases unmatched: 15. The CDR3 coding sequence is TGTGCCTATACCCGGGACAGGACTATTTTGGCTTTCTTT. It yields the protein CAYTRDRTILAFF. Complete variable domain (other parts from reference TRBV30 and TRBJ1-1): SQTIHQWPATLVQPVGSPLSLECTVEGTSNPNLYWYRQAAGRGLQLLFYSVGIGQISSEVPQNLSASRPQDRQFILSSKKLLLSDSGFYLCAYTRDRTILAFFGQGTRLTVV.

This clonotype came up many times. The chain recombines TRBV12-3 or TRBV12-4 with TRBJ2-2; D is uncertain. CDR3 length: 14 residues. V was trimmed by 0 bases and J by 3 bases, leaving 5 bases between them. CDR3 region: CASSLAGYTGELFF. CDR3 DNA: TGTGCCAGCAGTTTAGCGGGCTACACCGGGGAGCTGTTTTTT.

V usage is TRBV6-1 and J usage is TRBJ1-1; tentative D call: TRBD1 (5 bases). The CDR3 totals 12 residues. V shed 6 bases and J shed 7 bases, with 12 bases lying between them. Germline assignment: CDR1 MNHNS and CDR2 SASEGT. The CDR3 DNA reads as TGTGCCAGCAGGGGGACCGAAGATGAAGCTTTCTTT. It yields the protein CASRGTEDEAFF.

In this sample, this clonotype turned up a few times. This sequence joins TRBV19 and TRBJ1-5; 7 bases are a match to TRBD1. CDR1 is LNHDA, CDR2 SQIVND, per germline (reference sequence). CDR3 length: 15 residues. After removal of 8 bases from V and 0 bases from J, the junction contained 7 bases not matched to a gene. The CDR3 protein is CASRQGEGSNQPQHF. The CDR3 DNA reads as TGTGCCAGTCGACAGGGAGAGGGTAGCAATCAGCCCCAGCATTTT.

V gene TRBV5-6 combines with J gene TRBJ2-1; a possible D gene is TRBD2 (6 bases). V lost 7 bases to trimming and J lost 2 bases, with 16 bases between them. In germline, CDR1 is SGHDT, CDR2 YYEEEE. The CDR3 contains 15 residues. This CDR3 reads CASGPMTRAYNEQFF. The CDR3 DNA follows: TGTGCCAGCGGGCCGATGACTAGAGCCTACAATGAGCAGTTCTTC.

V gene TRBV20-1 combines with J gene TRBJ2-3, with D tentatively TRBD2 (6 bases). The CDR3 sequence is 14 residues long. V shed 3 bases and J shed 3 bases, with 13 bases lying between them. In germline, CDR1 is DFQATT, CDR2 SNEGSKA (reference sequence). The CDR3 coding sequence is TGCAGTGCTAGTCTAGCGACCGATACAGATACGCAGTATTTT. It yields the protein CSASLATDTDTQYF.

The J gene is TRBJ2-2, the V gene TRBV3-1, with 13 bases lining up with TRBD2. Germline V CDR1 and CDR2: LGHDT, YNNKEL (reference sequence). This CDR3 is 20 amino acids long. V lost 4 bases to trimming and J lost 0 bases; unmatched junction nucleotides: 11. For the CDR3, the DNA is TGTGCCAGCAGCCCATCCGGGACTAGCGGGGTAGCCGCGAACACCGGGGAGCTGTTTTTT. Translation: CASSPSGTSGVAANTGELFF.

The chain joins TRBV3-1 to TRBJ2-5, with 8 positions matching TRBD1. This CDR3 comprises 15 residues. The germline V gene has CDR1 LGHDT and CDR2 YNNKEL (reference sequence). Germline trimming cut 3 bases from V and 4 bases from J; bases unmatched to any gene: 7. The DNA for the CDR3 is TGTGCCAGCAGCCATGCGTCCGGGACAGGAGAGACCCAGTACTTC. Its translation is CASSHASGTGETQYF.

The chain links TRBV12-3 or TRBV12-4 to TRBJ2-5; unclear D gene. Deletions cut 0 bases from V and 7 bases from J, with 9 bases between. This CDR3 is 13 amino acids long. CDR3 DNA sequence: TGTGCCAGCAGTTTAGCCGTCGAAGGGACCCAGTACTTC. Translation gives CASSLAVEGTQYF.

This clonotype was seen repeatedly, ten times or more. CDR3: CATSRDLGAGPTDTQYF. The CDR3 DNA reads TGTGCCACCAGCAGAGATCTTGGAGCGGGACCAACAGATACGCAGTATTTT. The chain carries TRBV15 and TRBJ2-3; 7 bases agree with TRBD2. Germline V gene sequence: CDR1 LNHNV, CDR2 YYDKDF (reference sequence). The CDR3 spans 17 residues. V shed 0 bases, J shed 3 bases, and the junction held 9 bases outside the gene matches.

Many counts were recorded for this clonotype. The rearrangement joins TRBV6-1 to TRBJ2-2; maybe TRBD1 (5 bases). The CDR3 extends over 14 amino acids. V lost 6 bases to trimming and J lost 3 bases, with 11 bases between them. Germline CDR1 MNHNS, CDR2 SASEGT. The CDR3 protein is CASRDTPDTGELFF. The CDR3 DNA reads TGTGCCAGCAGGGACACACCAGACACCGGGGAGCTGTTTTTT.

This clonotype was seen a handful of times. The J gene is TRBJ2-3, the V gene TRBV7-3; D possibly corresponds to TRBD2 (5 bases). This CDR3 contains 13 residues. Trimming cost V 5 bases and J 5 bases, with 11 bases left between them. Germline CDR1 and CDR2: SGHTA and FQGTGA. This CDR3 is CASSQTREDTQYF. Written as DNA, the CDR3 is TGTGCCAGCAGCCAAACCCGGGAAGATACGCAGTATTTT.

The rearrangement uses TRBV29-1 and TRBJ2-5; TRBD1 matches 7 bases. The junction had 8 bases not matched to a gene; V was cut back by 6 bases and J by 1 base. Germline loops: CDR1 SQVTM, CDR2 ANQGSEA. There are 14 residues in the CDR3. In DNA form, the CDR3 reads TGCAGCGTAGGCGACAGGGTACGCCAAGAGACCCAGTACTTC. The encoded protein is CSVGDRVRQETQYF. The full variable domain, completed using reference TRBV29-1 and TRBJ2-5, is SAVISQKPSRDICQRGTSLTIQCQVDSQVTMMFWYRQQPGQSLTLIATANQGSEATYESGFVIDKFPISRPNLTFSTLTVSNMSPEDSSIYLCSVGDRVRQETQYFGPGTRLLVL.

The CDR3 region has the DNA TGTGCCAGCAGCCAACTAATGGGGGAAGGGCAGTTCTTC. Translated, it gives CASSQLMGEGQFF. The rearrangement uses TRBV14 and TRBJ2-1; D could derive from TRBD1 or TRBD2 (5 bases each). The V end was cut by 2 bases, the J end by 12 bases, with 14 bases between. The CDR3 sequence is 13 residues long. Germline loops: CDR1 SGHDN, CDR2 FVKESK. Full variable domain (missing parts from reference TRBV14 and TRBJ2-1): EAGVTQFPSHSVIEKGQTVTLRCDPISGHDNLYWYRRVMGKEIKFLLHFVKESKQDESGMPNNRFLAERTGGTYSTLKVQPAELEDSGVYFCASSQLMGEGQFFGPGTRLTVL.

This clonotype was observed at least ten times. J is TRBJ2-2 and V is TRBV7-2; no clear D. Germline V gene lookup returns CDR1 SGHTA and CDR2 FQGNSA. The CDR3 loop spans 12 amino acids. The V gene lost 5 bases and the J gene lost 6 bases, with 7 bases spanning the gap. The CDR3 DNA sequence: TGTGCCAGCAGCCTCAATTCCGGGGAGCTGTTTTTT. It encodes CASSLNSGELFF. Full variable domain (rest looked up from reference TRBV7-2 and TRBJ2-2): GAGVSQSPSNKVTEKGKDVELRCDPISGHTALYWYRQSLGQGLEFLIYFQGNSAPDKSGLPSDRFSAERTGGSVSTLTIQRTQQEDSAVYLCASSLNSGELFFGEGSRLTVL.

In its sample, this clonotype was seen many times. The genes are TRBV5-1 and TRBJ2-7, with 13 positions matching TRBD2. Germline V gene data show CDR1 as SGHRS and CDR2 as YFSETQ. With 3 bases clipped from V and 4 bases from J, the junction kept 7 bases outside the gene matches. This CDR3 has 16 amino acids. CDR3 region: CASSSRPGLAGYEQYF. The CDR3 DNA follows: TGCGCCAGCAGCTCCCGGCCGGGACTAGCGGGATACGAGCAGTACTTC. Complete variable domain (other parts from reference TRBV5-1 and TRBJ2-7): KAGVTQTPRYLIKTRGQQVTLSCSPISGHRSVSWYQQTPGQGLQFLFEYFSETQRNKGNFPGRFSGRQFSNSRSEMNVSTLELGDSALYLCASSSRPGLAGYEQYFGPGTRLTVT.

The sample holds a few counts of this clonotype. The CDR3 nucleotides read TGTGCCAGCAGCCCTACATCTGGTGTTGGCTACACCTTC. Protein sequence: CASSPTSGVGYTF. V gene TRBV7-8 combines with J gene TRBJ1-2; the D is unclear. Trimming cost V 5 bases and J 7 bases, with 14 bases left between them. The CDR3 is 13 residues long. Per germline, CDR1 SGHVS and CDR2 FQNEAQ.

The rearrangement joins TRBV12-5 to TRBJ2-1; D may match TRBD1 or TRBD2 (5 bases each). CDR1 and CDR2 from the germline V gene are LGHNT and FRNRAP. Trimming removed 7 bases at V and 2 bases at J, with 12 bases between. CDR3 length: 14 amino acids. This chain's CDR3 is CASAQGDAYNEQFF. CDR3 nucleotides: TGTGCTAGTGCCCAGGGAGATGCCTACAATGAGCAGTTCTTC.

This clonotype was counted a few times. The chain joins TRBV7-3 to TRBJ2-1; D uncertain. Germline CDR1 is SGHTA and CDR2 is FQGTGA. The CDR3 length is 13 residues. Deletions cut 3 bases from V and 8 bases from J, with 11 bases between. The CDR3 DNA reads TGTGCCAGCAGCTTCCAAGGATTCCATGAGCAGTTCTTC. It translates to CASSFQGFHEQFF. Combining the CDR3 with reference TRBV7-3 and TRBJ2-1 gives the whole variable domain GAGVSQTPSNKVTEKGKYVELRCDPISGHTALYWYRQSLGQGPEFLIYFQGTGAADDSGLPNDRFFAVRPEGSVSTLKIQRTERGDSAVYLCASSFQGFHEQFFGPGTRLTVL.

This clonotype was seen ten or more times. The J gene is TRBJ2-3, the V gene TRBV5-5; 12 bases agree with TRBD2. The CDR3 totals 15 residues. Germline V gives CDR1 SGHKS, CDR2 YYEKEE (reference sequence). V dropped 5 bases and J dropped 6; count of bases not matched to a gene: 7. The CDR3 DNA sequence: TGTGCCAGCAGTCTAGCGGGGGGGTACAGGGATACGCAGTATTTT. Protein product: CASSLAGGYRDTQYF.

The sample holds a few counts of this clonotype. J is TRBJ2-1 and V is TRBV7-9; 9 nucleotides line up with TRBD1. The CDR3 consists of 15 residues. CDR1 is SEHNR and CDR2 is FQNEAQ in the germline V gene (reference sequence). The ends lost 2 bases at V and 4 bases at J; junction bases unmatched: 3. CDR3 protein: CASSLRTGAYNEQFF. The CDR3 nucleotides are TGTGCCAGCAGCTTACGGACAGGGGCTTACAATGAGCAGTTCTTC.

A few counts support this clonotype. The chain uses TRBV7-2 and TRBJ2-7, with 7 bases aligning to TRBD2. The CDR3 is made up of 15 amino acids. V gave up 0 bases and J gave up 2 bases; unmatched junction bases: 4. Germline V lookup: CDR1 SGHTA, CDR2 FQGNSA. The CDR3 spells CASSLAWDYTYEQYF. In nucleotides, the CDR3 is TGTGCCAGCAGCTTAGCGTGGGACTATACCTACGAGCAGTACTTC.